This T cell receptor (beta chain) originates from a study of shared clonotypes between healthy human individuals. Assay: immunoSEQ multiplex PCR; the TCRdb copy retains only in-frame clones and omits some. This table has 520,000 or so clones, around 79% appearing once. Germline CDR1 reads LNHDA; CDR2 reads SQIVND (reference sequence). This CDR3 is 14 amino acids long. V shed 5 bases and J 1 base; nucleotides not matched to a gene: 3. The sample holds a few counts of this clone. The sequence came from a middle-aged woman in good health. Some clones in this sample may be carry-over from other donors' samples. J is TRBJ1-1 and V is TRBV19; 8 bases agree with TRBD1. The sequencing input was PBMCs. The CDR3 region is CASSFGTGNTEAFF. CDR3 DNA sequence: TGTGCCAGTAGTTTTGGGACAGGGAACACTGAAGCTTTCTTT.